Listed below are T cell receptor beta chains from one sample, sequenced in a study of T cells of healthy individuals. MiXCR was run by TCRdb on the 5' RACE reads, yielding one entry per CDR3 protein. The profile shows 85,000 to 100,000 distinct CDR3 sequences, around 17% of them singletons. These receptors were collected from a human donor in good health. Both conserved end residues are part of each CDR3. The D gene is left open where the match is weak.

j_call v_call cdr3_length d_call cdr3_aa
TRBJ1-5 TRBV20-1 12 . CSARAGGKPQHF
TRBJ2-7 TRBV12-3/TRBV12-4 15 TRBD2 CASSPLGGWTYEQYF
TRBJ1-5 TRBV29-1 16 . CSVTVGGAGFDQPQHF
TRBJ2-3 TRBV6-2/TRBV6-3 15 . CASSSSSSHTDTQYF
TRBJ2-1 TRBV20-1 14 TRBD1 CSARGWTGENEQFF
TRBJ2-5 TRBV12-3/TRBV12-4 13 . CASSPISRMTQYF
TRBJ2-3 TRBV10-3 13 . CAITTSGEDTQYF
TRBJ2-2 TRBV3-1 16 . CASSQDRWRRTGELFF
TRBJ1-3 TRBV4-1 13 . CASSQVPGNTIYF
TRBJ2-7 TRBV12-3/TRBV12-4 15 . CASSFWGPIAYEQYF
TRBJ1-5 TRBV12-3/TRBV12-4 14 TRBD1 CASTGVLGNQPQHF
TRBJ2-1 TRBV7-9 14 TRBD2 CASTVVGGGREQFF
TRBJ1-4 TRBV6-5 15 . CASSTTAAANEKLFF
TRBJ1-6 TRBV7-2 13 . CASSLERLSPLHF
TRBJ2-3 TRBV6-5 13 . CASGLGVRDTQYF
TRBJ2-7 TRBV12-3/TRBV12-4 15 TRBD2 CASRRGTSGINEQYF
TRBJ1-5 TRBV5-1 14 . CASSLGAETEPQHF
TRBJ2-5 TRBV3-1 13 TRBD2 CASSGEGRETQYF
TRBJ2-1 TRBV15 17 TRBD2 CATSRYPVLAGLNEQFF
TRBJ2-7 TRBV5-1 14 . CASKIGPSAYEQYF
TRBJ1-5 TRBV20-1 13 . CSARDPTLHRANF
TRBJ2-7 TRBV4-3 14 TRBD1 CASSSRDRGDEQYF
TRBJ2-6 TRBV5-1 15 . CASSIDPSGANVLTF
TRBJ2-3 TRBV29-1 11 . CSAGRTDTQYF
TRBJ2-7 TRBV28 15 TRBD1 CASSPPGQGEYEQYF
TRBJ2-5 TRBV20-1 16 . CSARAPLLVPQETQYF
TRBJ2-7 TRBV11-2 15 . CASSLTGSGNYEQYF
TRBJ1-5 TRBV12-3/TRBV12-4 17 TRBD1 CASTPTRDRARNQPQHF
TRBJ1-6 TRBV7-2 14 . CASSLGWRNSPLHF
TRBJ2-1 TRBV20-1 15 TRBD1 CSATDTGGSLQEQFF
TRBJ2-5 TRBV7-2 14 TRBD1 CASSPLTGSETQYF
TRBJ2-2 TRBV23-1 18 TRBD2 CASSQSGLAGGPSGELFF
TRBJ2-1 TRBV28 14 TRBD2 CASSRLAGRNEQFF
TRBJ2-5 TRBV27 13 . CASSMSAQETQYF
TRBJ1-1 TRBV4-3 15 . CASSQDRDTNTEAFF
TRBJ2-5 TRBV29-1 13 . CSVERGGQETQYF
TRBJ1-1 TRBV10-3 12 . CAISGVHTEAFF
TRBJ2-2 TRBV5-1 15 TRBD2 CASSLELAGTGELFF
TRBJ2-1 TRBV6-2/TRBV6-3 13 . CASSARANNEQFF
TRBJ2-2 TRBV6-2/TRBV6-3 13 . CASSYRGTGELFF
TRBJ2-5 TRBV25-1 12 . CASSRGMETQYF
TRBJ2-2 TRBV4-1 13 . CASSREGYGELFF
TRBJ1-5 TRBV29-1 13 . CSVGTGSNQPQHF
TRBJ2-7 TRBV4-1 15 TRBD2 CASSQDLASGYEQYF
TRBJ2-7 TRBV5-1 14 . CASRSLGTLAEQYF
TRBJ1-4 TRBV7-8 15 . CASSLRRQPNEKLFF
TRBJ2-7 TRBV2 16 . CASSEALRWGAREQYF
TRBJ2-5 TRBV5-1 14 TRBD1 CASSQTGGVETQYF